This is a list of T cell receptor beta chains from one sample in a study of cytomegalovirus exposure and HLA in healthy donors. Repertoires were generated with immunoSEQ multiplex PCR, while TCRdb's copy carries only in-frame clones and drops some. The sample lists about 180,000 clones, about 85% occurring once. Sequencing was done on a sample of PBMCs. The receptor set was obtained from a man aged 18-30 years in good health and CMV-seropositive. CDR3s include the opening cysteine and the closing phenylalanine or tryptophan. A D gene is named only where the DNA matches it firmly. Clone size is stated in some rows and not others, as once, few, many or a class when expanded.

CDR3 DNA: TGTGCCAGCAGCCAAGGGGAGGCCAACACTGAAGCTTTCTTT; CDR3 protein: CASSQGEANTEAFF; V gene: TRBV5-4; CDR3 length: 14; J gene: TRBJ1-1; D gene: NA; clone size: NA
CDR3 DNA: TGTGCCAGCAGTTACCCTGGGGAGAGCGAAGCTTTCTTT; CDR3 protein: CASSYPGESEAFF; V gene: TRBV6-6; CDR3 length: 13; J gene: TRBJ1-1; D gene: NA; clone size: NA
CDR3 DNA: TGTGCCAGCAGTTTAGGCGGGAGGGCCATCAATGAGCAGTTCTTC; CDR3 protein: CASSLGGRAINEQFF; V gene: TRBV27; CDR3 length: 15; J gene: TRBJ2-1; D gene: TRBD2; clone size: NA
CDR3 DNA: TGTGCCAGCAGCTTAGTGACAGATGAAAAACTGTTTTTT; CDR3 protein: CASSLVTDEKLFF; V gene: TRBV7-2; CDR3 length: 13; J gene: TRBJ1-4; D gene: NA; clone size: NA
CDR3 DNA: TGCGCCAGCAGCCAAGGGGGCGCTAATAGGAACACCGGGGAGCTGTTTTTT; CDR3 protein: CASSQGGANRNTGELFF; V gene: TRBV4-1; CDR3 length: 17; J gene: TRBJ2-2; D gene: NA; clone size: NA
CDR3 DNA: TGTGCCAGCAGTCCCCGAGTGAGACAGAAAGCTTTCTTT; CDR3 protein: CASSPRVRQKAFF; V gene: TRBV27; CDR3 length: 13; J gene: TRBJ1-1; D gene: NA; clone size: NA
CDR3 DNA: TGTGCCATCAGTGAGTCCCAGGGTCGAGACGAGCAGTACTTC; CDR3 protein: CAISESQGRDEQYF; V gene: TRBV10-3; CDR3 length: 14; J gene: TRBJ2-7; D gene: NA; clone size: NA
CDR3 DNA: TGTGCCAGTACTAGCGGGAGTTCGGATACGCAGTATTTT; CDR3 protein: CASTSGSSDTQYF; V gene: TRBV28; CDR3 length: 13; J gene: TRBJ2-3; D gene: TRBD2; clone size: NA
CDR3 DNA: TGCGCCAGCAGCTTGGGAGGGAACACTGAAGCTTTCTTT; CDR3 protein: CASSLGGNTEAFF; V gene: TRBV5-1; CDR3 length: 13; J gene: TRBJ1-1; D gene: NA; clone size: few
CDR3 DNA: TGTGCCAGTAGTCCCGGGGGGAGCATGAACACTGAAGCTTTCTTT; CDR3 protein: CASSPGGSMNTEAFF; V gene: TRBV19; CDR3 length: 15; J gene: TRBJ1-1; D gene: NA; clone size: NA
CDR3 DNA: TGTGCCAGCAGTTTGACAGGGAGGAATGAAAAACTGTTTTTT; CDR3 protein: CASSLTGRNEKLFF; V gene: TRBV6-5; CDR3 length: 14; J gene: TRBJ1-4; D gene: TRBD1; clone size: NA
CDR3 DNA: TGTGCCTTAAGGGGGCTGGAGACCGGGGAGCTGTTTTTT; CDR3 protein: CALRGLETGELFF; V gene: TRBV10-3; CDR3 length: 13; J gene: TRBJ2-2; D gene: TRBD1; clone size: NA
CDR3 DNA: TGTGCCAGCATCCTCCCCCCGGGGCTAGCGGGGGAAAGGGCCTACGAGCAGTACTTC; CDR3 protein: CASILPPGLAGERAYEQYF; V gene: TRBV2; CDR3 length: 19; J gene: TRBJ2-7; D gene: TRBD2; clone size: once
CDR3 DNA: TGTGCCAGCAGCGTAGCTTCGGGAGGCCCCCAGTATTTT; CDR3 protein: CASSVASGGPQYF; V gene: TRBV9; CDR3 length: 13; J gene: TRBJ2-3; D gene: TRBD2; clone size: NA
CDR3 DNA: TGTGCCAGCAGCTCGCCAGTAAGTGGCAATCAGCCCCAGCATTTT; CDR3 protein: CASSSPVSGNQPQHF; V gene: TRBV7-8; CDR3 length: 15; J gene: TRBJ1-5; D gene: NA; clone size: few
CDR3 DNA: TGTGCCAGCAGTAACCGGGACAGGGGCCCCTACGAGCAGTACTTC; CDR3 protein: CASSNRDRGPYEQYF; V gene: TRBV2; CDR3 length: 15; J gene: TRBJ2-7; D gene: TRBD1; clone size: NA
CDR3 DNA: TGCGCCAGCAGCTTGGCAAGCGGGAGCGGCAATGAGCAGTTCTTC; CDR3 protein: CASSLASGSGNEQFF; V gene: TRBV5-1; CDR3 length: 15; J gene: TRBJ2-1; D gene: TRBD2; clone size: NA
CDR3 DNA: TGTGCCAGCAGTCGGCAGGGGGTAACGAGCAATCAGCCCCAGCATTTT; CDR3 protein: CASSRQGVTSNQPQHF; V gene: TRBV28; CDR3 length: 16; J gene: TRBJ1-5; D gene: TRBD1; clone size: NA
CDR3 DNA: TGTGCCAGCAGCGTAGGAGTCGTTGGACAGGGGGCGGGCTACACCTTC; CDR3 protein: CASSVGVVGQGAGYTF; V gene: TRBV9; CDR3 length: 16; J gene: TRBJ1-2; D gene: TRBD1; clone size: NA
CDR3 DNA: TGTGCCTGGAGTGTACTCGGGAGGGCGGACACTGAAGCTTTCTTT; CDR3 protein: CAWSVLGRADTEAFF; V gene: TRBV30; CDR3 length: 15; J gene: TRBJ1-1; D gene: NA; clone size: NA
CDR3 DNA: TGTGCCAGCAGCCCCTTGGACATCGATGAGCAGTTCTTC; CDR3 protein: CASSPLDIDEQFF; V gene: TRBV7-9; CDR3 length: 13; J gene: TRBJ2-1; D gene: NA; clone size: NA
CDR3 DNA: TGTGCCAGCAGTGAAGCGAGTTGGCGGGGGGCCTACGAGCAGTACTTC; CDR3 protein: CASSEASWRGAYEQYF; V gene: TRBV6-1; CDR3 length: 16; J gene: TRBJ2-7; D gene: TRBD2; clone size: NA
CDR3 DNA: TGTGCCAGCTCACAAGGGGGTTCCAGCAATCAGCCCCAGCATTTT; CDR3 protein: CASSQGGSSNQPQHF; V gene: TRBV18; CDR3 length: 15; J gene: TRBJ1-5; D gene: NA; clone size: NA
CDR3 DNA: TGTGCCAGCAGTGGGACAGTCTCTGGAAACACCATATATTTT; CDR3 protein: CASSGTVSGNTIYF; V gene: TRBV27; CDR3 length: 14; J gene: TRBJ1-3; D gene: TRBD1; clone size: NA
CDR3 DNA: TGTGCCAGCACGTCCGGACAGGGGCATGGCTACACCTTC; CDR3 protein: CASTSGQGHGYTF; V gene: TRBV27; CDR3 length: 13; J gene: TRBJ1-2; D gene: TRBD1; clone size: few
CDR3 DNA: TGTGCCAGCATACAGGGGTTCCCTACCTACGAGCAGTACTTC; CDR3 protein: CASIQGFPTYEQYF; V gene: TRBV6-1; CDR3 length: 14; J gene: TRBJ2-7; D gene: TRBD1; clone size: NA
CDR3 DNA: TGTGCCAGCAGTCAATTCGGACAGGGGGCGACTGGGGCCAACGTCCTGACTTTC; CDR3 protein: CASSQFGQGATGANVLTF; V gene: TRBV28; CDR3 length: 18; J gene: TRBJ2-6; D gene: TRBD1; clone size: NA
CDR3 DNA: TGTGCCAGCTGCCCGACATTCCGGGACAAAAACATTCAGTACTTC; CDR3 protein: CASCPTFRDKNIQYF; V gene: TRBV28; CDR3 length: 15; J gene: TRBJ2-4; D gene: NA; clone size: NA
CDR3 DNA: TGTGCCAGCAGTTCCGTATCGGCGGCTCTGGACACCGGGGAGCTGTTTTTT; CDR3 protein: CASSSVSAALDTGELFF; V gene: TRBV27; CDR3 length: 17; J gene: TRBJ2-2; D gene: NA; clone size: NA
CDR3 DNA: TGTGCCAGCAGCCTTGCAGGGTATTCCACAGATACGCAGTATTTT; CDR3 protein: CASSLAGYSTDTQYF; V gene: TRBV14; CDR3 length: 15; J gene: TRBJ2-3; D gene: NA; clone size: NA
CDR3 DNA: TGTGCCTGGAGTGTATCGAGGGGGAGCACAGATACGCAGTATTTT; CDR3 protein: CAWSVSRGSTDTQYF; V gene: TRBV30; CDR3 length: 15; J gene: TRBJ2-3; D gene: NA; clone size: once
CDR3 DNA: TGTGCCAGCACCGAAAGACAGGGTGGGATATTCCAGAGTACTGAAGCTTTCTTT; CDR3 protein: CASTERQGGIFQSTEAFF; V gene: TRBV2; CDR3 length: 18; J gene: TRBJ1-1; D gene: TRBD1; clone size: NA
CDR3 DNA: TGTGCCAGCATCTCGACAGCCCTGATGGGTCAGCCCCAGCATTTT; CDR3 protein: CASISTALMGQPQHF; V gene: TRBV28; CDR3 length: 15; J gene: TRBJ1-5; D gene: NA; clone size: NA
CDR3 DNA: TGTGCCAGCCACAGGGACGGTCAGCCCCAGCATTTT; CDR3 protein: CASHRDGQPQHF; V gene: TRBV6-5; CDR3 length: 12; J gene: TRBJ1-5; D gene: NA; clone size: few
CDR3 DNA: TGTGCCAGCAGTCTCAACCTCCGCGGGGGGGGATCCCAAGAGACCCAGTACTTC; CDR3 protein: CASSLNLRGGGSQETQYF; V gene: TRBV28; CDR3 length: 18; J gene: TRBJ2-5; D gene: TRBD2; clone size: NA
CDR3 DNA: TGTGCCAGCAGCTTAGGGACAGGGGGTATGAACACCGGGGAGCTGTTTTTT; CDR3 protein: CASSLGTGGMNTGELFF; V gene: TRBV7-9; CDR3 length: 17; J gene: TRBJ2-2; D gene: TRBD1; clone size: NA
CDR3 DNA: TGTGCCAGCAGCCAAGGGAGGGGAAGAGGCTACACCTTC; CDR3 protein: CASSQGRGRGYTF; V gene: TRBV14; CDR3 length: 13; J gene: TRBJ1-2; D gene: NA; clone size: NA
CDR3 DNA: TGTGCCAGCAGTTTTTCCGGGACAGCTAATGAAAAACTGTTTTTT; CDR3 protein: CASSFSGTANEKLFF; V gene: TRBV28; CDR3 length: 15; J gene: TRBJ1-4; D gene: TRBD1; clone size: NA
CDR3 DNA: TGTGCCAGCAGCTTTCAAGGGGGCAATCAGCCCCAGCATTTT; CDR3 protein: CASSFQGGNQPQHF; V gene: TRBV5-4; CDR3 length: 14; J gene: TRBJ1-5; D gene: NA; clone size: NA
CDR3 DNA: TGTGCCAGCAGTTTATTGCGGTACCCACAGCCCCAGCATTTT; CDR3 protein: CASSLLRYPQPQHF; V gene: TRBV27; CDR3 length: 14; J gene: TRBJ1-5; D gene: NA; clone size: NA
CDR3 DNA: TGCGCCAGCAGCCCACGGCCAGGTGAGGAGCAGTACTTC; CDR3 protein: CASSPRPGEEQYF; V gene: TRBV5-1; CDR3 length: 13; J gene: TRBJ2-7; D gene: NA; clone size: NA
CDR3 DNA: TGTGCCAGCCGGACCCTCAGCGGATTGAACACTGAAGCTTTCTTT; CDR3 protein: CASRTLSGLNTEAFF; V gene: TRBV6-1; CDR3 length: 15; J gene: TRBJ1-1; D gene: NA; clone size: few
CDR3 DNA: TGTGCCAGCAGCGTAGGGACAGGGTTCAATGAGCAGTTCTTC; CDR3 protein: CASSVGTGFNEQFF; V gene: TRBV9; CDR3 length: 14; J gene: TRBJ2-1; D gene: TRBD1; clone size: once
CDR3 DNA: TGTGCCAGCAGCTTATTTGAACAGGGGATGGATGAGCAGTTCTTC; CDR3 protein: CASSLFEQGMDEQFF; V gene: TRBV7-8; CDR3 length: 15; J gene: TRBJ2-1; D gene: TRBD1; clone size: NA
CDR3 DNA: TGTGCCAGCAGTGACTCTAGCGGGGGCAATGAGCAGTTCTTC; CDR3 protein: CASSDSSGGNEQFF; V gene: TRBV6-4; CDR3 length: 14; J gene: TRBJ2-1; D gene: TRBD2; clone size: NA
CDR3 DNA: TGTGCCAGCAGCTTGGCGGGACAGGGGTTTTACGAGCAGTACTTC; CDR3 protein: CASSLAGQGFYEQYF; V gene: TRBV5-6; CDR3 length: 15; J gene: TRBJ2-7; D gene: TRBD1; clone size: NA
CDR3 DNA: TGTGCCAGCAGCGCCGCCGGGACAGCAATGCCCGGGGAGCTGTTTTTT; CDR3 protein: CASSAAGTAMPGELFF; V gene: TRBV9; CDR3 length: 16; J gene: TRBJ2-2; D gene: TRBD1; clone size: NA
CDR3 DNA: TGTGCCAGCAGCCCTGGACTAGCGGGGACTATGCTGTACTTC; CDR3 protein: CASSPGLAGTMLYF; V gene: TRBV6-5; CDR3 length: 14; J gene: TRBJ2-7; D gene: TRBD2; clone size: few
CDR3 DNA: TGTGCCAGCAGCCCCCCGGGACAGGACATATATGGCTACACCTTC; CDR3 protein: CASSPPGQDIYGYTF; V gene: TRBV5-4; CDR3 length: 15; J gene: TRBJ1-2; D gene: TRBD1; clone size: NA
CDR3 DNA: TGTGCCAGCATCACAGGGAGCTCCTACAATGAGCAGTTCTTC; CDR3 protein: CASITGSSYNEQFF; V gene: TRBV5-6; CDR3 length: 14; J gene: TRBJ2-1; D gene: NA; clone size: NA
CDR3 DNA: TGCGCCAGCAGCTTCGCGGGGGTCGAGGGCAATGAGCAGTTCTTC; CDR3 protein: CASSFAGVEGNEQFF; V gene: TRBV5-1; CDR3 length: 15; J gene: TRBJ2-1; D gene: TRBD2; clone size: NA
CDR3 DNA: TGCGCCAGCAGCTTGGAACTAGCGGCACATGAGCAGTTCTTC; CDR3 protein: CASSLELAAHEQFF; V gene: TRBV5-1; CDR3 length: 14; J gene: TRBJ2-1; D gene: TRBD2; clone size: NA
CDR3 DNA: TGTGCCAGTAGTCTCACCCACGGACTAGCGGCCTTTGAGGAGCAGTACTTC; CDR3 protein: CASSLTHGLAAFEEQYF; V gene: TRBV19; CDR3 length: 17; J gene: TRBJ2-7; D gene: TRBD2; clone size: NA
CDR3 DNA: TGTGCTAGTGGTTTGCCGCGGCAGCATTTT; CDR3 protein: CASGLPRQHF; V gene: TRBV12-5; CDR3 length: 10; J gene: TRBJ1-5; D gene: NA; clone size: few
CDR3 DNA: TGTGCCAGCAGCTTGCGGACAGGGGGCCAGGAAAAACTGTTTTTT; CDR3 protein: CASSLRTGGQEKLFF; V gene: TRBV5-6; CDR3 length: 15; J gene: TRBJ1-4; D gene: TRBD1; clone size: NA
CDR3 DNA: TGTGCCAGCAGGTTAGCGGGGGGGCCAGCAGATACGCAGTATTTT; CDR3 protein: CASRLAGGPADTQYF; V gene: TRBV7-6; CDR3 length: 15; J gene: TRBJ2-3; D gene: TRBD2; clone size: once
CDR3 DNA: TGCGCCAGCAGCCATGAGGGCGGGGTTTTCTACGAGCAGTACTTC; CDR3 protein: CASSHEGGVFYEQYF; V gene: TRBV4-1; CDR3 length: 15; J gene: TRBJ2-7; D gene: NA; clone size: NA
CDR3 DNA: TGCAGCGTTGAAGATCCTCTTGTATCGGGGCAGGGGGACTATGGCTACACCTTC; CDR3 protein: CSVEDPLVSGQGDYGYTF; V gene: TRBV29-1; CDR3 length: 18; J gene: TRBJ1-2; D gene: TRBD1; clone size: NA
CDR3 DNA: TGTGCCAGCAGTTCCCCAGGGGGCAGGGGGCTACAGCCCCAGCATTTT; CDR3 protein: CASSSPGGRGLQPQHF; V gene: TRBV28; CDR3 length: 16; J gene: TRBJ1-5; D gene: TRBD1; clone size: NA
CDR3 DNA: TGTGCCAGCAGCCCTCGACTAGCGGGGGCACCACAAGAGACCCAGTACTTC; CDR3 protein: CASSPRLAGAPQETQYF; V gene: TRBV7-9; CDR3 length: 17; J gene: TRBJ2-5; D gene: TRBD2; clone size: NA